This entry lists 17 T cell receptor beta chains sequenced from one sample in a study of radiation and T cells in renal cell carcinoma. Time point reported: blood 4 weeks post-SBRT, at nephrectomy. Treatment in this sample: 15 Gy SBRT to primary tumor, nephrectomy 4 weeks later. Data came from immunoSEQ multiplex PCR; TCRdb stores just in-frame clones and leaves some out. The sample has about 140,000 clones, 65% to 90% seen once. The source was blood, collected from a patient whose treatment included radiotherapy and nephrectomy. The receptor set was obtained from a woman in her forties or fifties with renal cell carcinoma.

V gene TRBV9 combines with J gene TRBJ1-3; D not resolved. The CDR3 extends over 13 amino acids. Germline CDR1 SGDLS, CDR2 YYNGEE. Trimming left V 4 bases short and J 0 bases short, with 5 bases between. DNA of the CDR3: TGTGCCAGCAGCATGAGCTCTGGAAACACCATATATTTT. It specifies CASSMSSGNTIYF. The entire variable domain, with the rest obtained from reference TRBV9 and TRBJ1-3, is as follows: DSGVTQTPKHLITATGQRVTLRCSPRSGDLSVYWYQQSLDQGLQFLIQYYNGEERAKGNILERFSAQQFPDLHSELNLSSLELGDSALYFCASSMSSGNTIYFGEGSWLTVV.

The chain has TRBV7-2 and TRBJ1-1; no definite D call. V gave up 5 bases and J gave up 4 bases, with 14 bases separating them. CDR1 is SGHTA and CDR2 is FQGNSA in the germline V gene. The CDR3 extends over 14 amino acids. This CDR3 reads CASSQEWGSTEAFF. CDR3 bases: TGTGCCAGCAGCCAAGAGTGGGGATCCACTGAAGCTTTCTTT.

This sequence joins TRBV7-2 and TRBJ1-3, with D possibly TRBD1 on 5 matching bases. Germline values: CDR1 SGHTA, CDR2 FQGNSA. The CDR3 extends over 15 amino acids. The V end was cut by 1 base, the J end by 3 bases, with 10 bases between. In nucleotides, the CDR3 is TGTGCCAGCAGCTTAGGCAGGGACGGTGGAAACACCATATATTTT. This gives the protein CASSLGRDGGNTIYF.

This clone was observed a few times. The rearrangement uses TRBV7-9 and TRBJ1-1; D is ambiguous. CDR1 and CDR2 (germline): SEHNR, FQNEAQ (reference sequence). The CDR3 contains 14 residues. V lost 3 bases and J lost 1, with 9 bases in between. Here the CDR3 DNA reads TGTGCCAGCAGCTTCCTAGGAGGGAACACTGAAGCTTTCTTT. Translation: CASSFLGGNTEAFF. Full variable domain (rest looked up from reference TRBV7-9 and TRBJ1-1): DTGVSQNPRHKITKRGQNVTFRCDPISEHNRLYWYRQTLGQGPEFLTYFQNEAQLEKSRLLSDRFSAERPKGSFSTLEIQRTEQGDSAMYLCASSFLGGNTEAFFGQGTRLTVV.

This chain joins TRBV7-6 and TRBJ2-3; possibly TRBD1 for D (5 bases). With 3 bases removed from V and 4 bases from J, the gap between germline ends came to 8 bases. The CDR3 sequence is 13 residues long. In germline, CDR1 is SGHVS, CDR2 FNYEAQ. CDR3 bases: TGTGCCAGCAGCTTGAAAGGGGCAGATACGCAGTATTTT. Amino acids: CASSLKGADTQYF.

The CDR3 DNA reads TGTGCCAGCAGTTACTCGACGGGGGCTGGGGCCAACGTCCTGACTTTC. This encodes CASSYSTGAGANVLTF. The gene calls are TRBV6-6 and TRBJ2-6, with a possible D match to TRBD2 (6 bases). Trimming pared 0 bases from V and 2 bases from J, leaving 8 bases between. CDR1 MNHNY and CDR2 SVGAGI come from the germline V gene (reference sequence). The CDR3 totals 16 residues.

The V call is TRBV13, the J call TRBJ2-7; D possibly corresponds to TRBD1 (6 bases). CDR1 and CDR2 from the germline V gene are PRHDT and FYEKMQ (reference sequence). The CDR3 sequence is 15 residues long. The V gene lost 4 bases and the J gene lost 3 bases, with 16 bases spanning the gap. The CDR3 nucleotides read TGTGCCAGCAGCTCCGGGACAAATTCATACTACGAGCAGTACTTC. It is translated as CASSSGTNSYYEQYF.

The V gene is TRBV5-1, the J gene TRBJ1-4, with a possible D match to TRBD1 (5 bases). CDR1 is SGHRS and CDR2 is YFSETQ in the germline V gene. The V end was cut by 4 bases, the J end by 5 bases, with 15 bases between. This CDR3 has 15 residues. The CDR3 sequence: CASSLSGRENEKLFF. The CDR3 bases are TGCGCCAGCAGCCTAAGTGGCAGGGAAAATGAAAAACTGTTTTTT.

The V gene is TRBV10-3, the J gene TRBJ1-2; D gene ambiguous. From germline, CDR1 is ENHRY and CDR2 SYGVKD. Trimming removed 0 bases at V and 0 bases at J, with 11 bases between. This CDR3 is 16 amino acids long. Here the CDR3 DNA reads TGTGCCATCAGTGAGTCATCCCGGGCTGCTAACTATGGCTACACCTTC. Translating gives CAISESSRAANYGYTF.

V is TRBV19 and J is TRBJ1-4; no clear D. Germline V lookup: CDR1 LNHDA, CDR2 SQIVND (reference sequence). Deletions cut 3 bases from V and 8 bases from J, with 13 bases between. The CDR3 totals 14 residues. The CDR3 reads CASSISRQSEKLFF. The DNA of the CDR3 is TGTGCCAGTAGTATTTCCCGGCAGTCGGAAAAACTGTTTTTT.

The CDR3 sequence: CASSLGPRSEQYF. CDR3 DNA sequence: TGTGCCAGCAGCCTGGGACCGAGATCCGAGCAGTACTTC. The chain joins TRBV28 to TRBJ2-7; D is possibly TRBD1 or TRBD2 (5 bases each). This CDR3 is built from 13 residues. The V end lost 6 bases, the J end lost 6 bases, and 15 bases lay between the germline ends. Germline loops: CDR1 MDHEN, CDR2 SYDVKM.

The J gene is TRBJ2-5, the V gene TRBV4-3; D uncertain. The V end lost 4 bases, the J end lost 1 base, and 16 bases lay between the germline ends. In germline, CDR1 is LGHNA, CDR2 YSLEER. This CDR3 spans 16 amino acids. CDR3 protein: CASSRRSGGGQETQYF. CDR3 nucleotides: TGCGCCAGCAGCCGGCGGTCGGGCGGCGGCCAAGAGACCCAGTACTTC.

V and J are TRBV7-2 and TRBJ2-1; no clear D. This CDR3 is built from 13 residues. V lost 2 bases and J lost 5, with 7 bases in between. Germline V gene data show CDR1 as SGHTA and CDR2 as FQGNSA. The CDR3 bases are TGTGCCAGCAGCTTATTGGGCCACAATGAGCAGTTCTTC. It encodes CASSLLGHNEQFF.

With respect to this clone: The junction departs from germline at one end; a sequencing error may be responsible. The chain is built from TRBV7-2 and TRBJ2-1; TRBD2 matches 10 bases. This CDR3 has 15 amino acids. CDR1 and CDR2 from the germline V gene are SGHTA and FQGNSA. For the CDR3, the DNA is TGTGCCAGCAGCATAGCTAGCGGGAGTTACAATGAGCAGTTCTTC. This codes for CASSIASGSYNEQFF.

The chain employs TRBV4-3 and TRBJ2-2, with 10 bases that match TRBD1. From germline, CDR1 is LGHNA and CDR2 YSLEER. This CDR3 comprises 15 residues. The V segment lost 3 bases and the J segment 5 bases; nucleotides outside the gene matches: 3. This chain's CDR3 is CASSHTGQGTGELFF. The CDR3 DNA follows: TGCGCCAGCAGCCATACGGGACAGGGGACCGGGGAGCTGTTTTTT.

The CDR3 bases are TGTGCCAGCTCACCCGCGGGCGCTCGGGACTATGGCTACACCTTC. It translates to CASSPAGARDYGYTF. The chain employs TRBV18 and TRBJ1-2; D is unclear. V was clipped by 3 bases and J by 3 bases, with 14 bases between them. The germline V gene encodes CDR1 KGHSH and CDR2 LQKENI. CDR3 length: 15 residues.

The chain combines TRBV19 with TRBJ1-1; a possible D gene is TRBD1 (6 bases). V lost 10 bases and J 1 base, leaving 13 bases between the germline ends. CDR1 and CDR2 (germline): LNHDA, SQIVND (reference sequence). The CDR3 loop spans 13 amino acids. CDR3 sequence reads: CATGTTTNTEAFF. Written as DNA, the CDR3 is TGTGCCACCGGGACAACGACGAACACTGAAGCTTTCTTT.